The rows below give T cell receptor beta chains drawn from one sample of a study of response to subunit inactivated influenza vaccine. TCRdb fed the RT-PCR reads into MiXCR, producing one record per CDR3 protein. The table has about 700,000 distinct CDR3 sequences, about a sixth seen once. The input for sequencing was PBMCs from blood, taken 11 to 12 days after vaccination. The receptor source for this set is a man aged 45-65 years who received an inactivated influenza vaccine. The conserved cysteine and the conserved F or W are not part of the CDR3 here.

j_gene	v_gene	CDR3aa
TRBJ2-1	TRBV3-1	ASSRGQGSGEQF
TRBJ2-3	TRBV10-3	AIAPEAGGGTDTQY
TRBJ2-2	TRBV7-8	ASSRVGGHTGELF
TRBJ1-2	TRBV3-1	ASSQVRTAGGGYT
TRBJ1-4	TRBV15	ATSRDGGRNEKLF
TRBJ2-3	TRBV25-1	ASRTSGLDTQY
TRBJ2-2	TRBV11-1	ASSLDRATHIANTGELF
TRBJ2-1	TRBV5-7	ASSPGTSGRASYNEQF
TRBJ2-7	TRBV28	ASRMRGYSVYEQY
TRBJ2-3	TRBV11-2	ASSLGGTQTDTQY
TRBJ2-3	TRBV20-1	SAYGTRATDTQY
TRBJ2-1	TRBV5-1	ASSRQGEYNEQF
TRBJ1-2	TRBV5-1	ASSLDDGYT
TRBJ2-7	TRBV3-1	ASSQDSSDSYEQY
TRBJ2-3	TRBV2	ASTTRAGGVTDTQY
TRBJ1-1	TRBV2	ASSSLQGATEAF
TRBJ2-2	TRBV7-2	ASSLDGLAAQVGELF
TRBJ2-4	TRBV9	ASSVGRGENIQY
TRBJ1-5	TRBV4-1	ASSQEGGTGLQPQH
TRBJ2-2	TRBV12-3/TRBV12-4	ASIPGQGSNTGELF
TRBJ2-3	TRBV29-1	SVNGLAGPPTDTQY
TRBJ2-7	TRBV12-3/TRBV12-4	ASSPNRGGISYEQY
TRBJ2-3	TRBV9	ASSVVAGAYTDTQY
TRBJ1-5	TRBV20-1	SARGRTGERLIFLQPQH
TRBJ2-7	TRBV6-1	ASRTPGLAGVEQY